This TCR beta chain was retrieved from a study of radiotherapy plus CTLA-4 blockade in lung cancer. CDR3 length: 13 amino acids. Looked up from germline, CDR1 is LGHNA and CDR2 is YNFKEQ. The ends were cut back, 0 bases at V and 2 bases at J, with 4 bases in the middle. Repertoires were generated with immunoSEQ multiplex PCR, while TCRdb's copy carries only in-frame clones and drops some. The table records around 37,000 clones, around 70% of them present only once. This clone was counted only a few times. This TCR was sampled from a human donor with non-small cell lung cancer that progressed on radiotherapy plus ipilimumab. The V and J genes are TRBV4-2 and TRBJ2-5; D is uncertain. The sample consisted of peripheral blood, taken from a patient treated with radiotherapy plus ipilimumab. The chain's CDR3 is CASSQDLQETQYF. In DNA form, the CDR3 reads TGTGCCAGCAGCCAAGATCTTCAAGAGACCCAGTACTTC.